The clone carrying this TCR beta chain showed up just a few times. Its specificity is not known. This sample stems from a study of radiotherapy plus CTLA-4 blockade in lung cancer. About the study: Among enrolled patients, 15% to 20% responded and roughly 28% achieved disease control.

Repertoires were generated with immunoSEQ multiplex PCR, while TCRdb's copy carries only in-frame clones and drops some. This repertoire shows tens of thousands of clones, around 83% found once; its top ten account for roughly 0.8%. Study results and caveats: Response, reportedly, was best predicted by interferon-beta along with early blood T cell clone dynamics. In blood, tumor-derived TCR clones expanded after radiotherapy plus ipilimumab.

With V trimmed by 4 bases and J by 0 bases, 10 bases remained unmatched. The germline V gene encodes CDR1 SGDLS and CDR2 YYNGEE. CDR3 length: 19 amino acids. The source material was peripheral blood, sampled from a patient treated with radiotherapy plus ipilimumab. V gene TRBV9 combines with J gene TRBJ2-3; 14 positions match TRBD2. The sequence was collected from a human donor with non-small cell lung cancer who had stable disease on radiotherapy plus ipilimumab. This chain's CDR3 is CASSSRLAGGGTSTDTQYF. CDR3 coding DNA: TGTGCCAGCAGCTCCCGACTAGCGGGGGGGGGAACTAGCACAGATACGCAGTATTTT.